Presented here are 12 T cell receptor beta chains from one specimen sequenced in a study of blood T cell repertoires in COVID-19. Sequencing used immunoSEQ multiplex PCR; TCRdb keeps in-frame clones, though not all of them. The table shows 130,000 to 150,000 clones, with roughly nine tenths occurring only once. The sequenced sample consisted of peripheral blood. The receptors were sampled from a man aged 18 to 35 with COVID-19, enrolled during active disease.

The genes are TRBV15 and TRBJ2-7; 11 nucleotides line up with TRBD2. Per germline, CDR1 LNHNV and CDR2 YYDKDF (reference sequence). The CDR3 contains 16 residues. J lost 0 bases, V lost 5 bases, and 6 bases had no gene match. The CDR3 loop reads CATSVLAGGPSYEQYF. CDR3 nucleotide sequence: TGTGCCACCAGCGTATTAGCGGGAGGGCCCTCCTACGAGCAGTACTTC.

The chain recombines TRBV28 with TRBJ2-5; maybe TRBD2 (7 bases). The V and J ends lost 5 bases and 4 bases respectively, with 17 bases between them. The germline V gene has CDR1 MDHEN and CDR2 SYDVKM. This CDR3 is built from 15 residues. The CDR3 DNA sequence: TGTGCCAGCAGTCCCTGGGGGGAGGGGGGAGAGACCCAGTACTTC. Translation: CASSPWGEGGETQYF.

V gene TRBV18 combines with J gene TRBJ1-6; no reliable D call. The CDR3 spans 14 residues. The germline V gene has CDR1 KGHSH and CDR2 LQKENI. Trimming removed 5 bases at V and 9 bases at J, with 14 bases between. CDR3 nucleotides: TGTGCCAGCTCATGGCAGGCAGCCCTTTCACCCCTCCACTTT. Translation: CASSWQAALSPLHF.

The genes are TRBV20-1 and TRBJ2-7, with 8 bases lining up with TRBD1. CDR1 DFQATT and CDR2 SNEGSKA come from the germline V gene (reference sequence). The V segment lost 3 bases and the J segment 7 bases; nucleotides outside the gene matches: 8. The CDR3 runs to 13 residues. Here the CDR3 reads CSASGQGGGEQYF. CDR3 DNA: TGCAGTGCTAGTGGACAGGGAGGTGGGGAGCAGTACTTC.

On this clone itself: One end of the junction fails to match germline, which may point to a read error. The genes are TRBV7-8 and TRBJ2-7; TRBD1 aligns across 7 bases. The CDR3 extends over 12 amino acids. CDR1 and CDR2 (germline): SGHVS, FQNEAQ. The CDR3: CASSQLRQGLNF. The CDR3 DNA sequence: TGTGCCAGCAGCCAGTTAAGACAGGGTTTGAACTTC.

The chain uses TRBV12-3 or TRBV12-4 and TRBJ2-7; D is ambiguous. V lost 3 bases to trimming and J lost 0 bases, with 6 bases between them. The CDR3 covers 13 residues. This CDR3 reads CASSLGNSYEQYF. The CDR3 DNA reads TGTGCCAGCAGTTTGGGCAACTCCTACGAGCAGTACTTC.

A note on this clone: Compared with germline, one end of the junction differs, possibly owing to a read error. CDR3 residues: CAWGQSTNEKLLF. CDR3 in DNA: TGTGCCTGGGGACAGTCAACTAATGAAAAACTGCTTTTT. The chain links TRBV30 to TRBJ1-4; the D gene is possibly TRBD1 (6 bases). This CDR3 has 13 amino acids. The germline CDR1 and CDR2 sequences are GTSNPN and SVGIG (reference sequence).

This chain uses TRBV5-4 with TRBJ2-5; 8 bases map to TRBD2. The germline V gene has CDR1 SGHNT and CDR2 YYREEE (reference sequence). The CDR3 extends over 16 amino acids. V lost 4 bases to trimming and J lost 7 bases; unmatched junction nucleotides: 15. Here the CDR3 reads CASSRPTSGSQGTQYF. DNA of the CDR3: TGTGCCAGCAGCCGACCGACCAGCGGGAGCCAGGGGACCCAGTACTTC.

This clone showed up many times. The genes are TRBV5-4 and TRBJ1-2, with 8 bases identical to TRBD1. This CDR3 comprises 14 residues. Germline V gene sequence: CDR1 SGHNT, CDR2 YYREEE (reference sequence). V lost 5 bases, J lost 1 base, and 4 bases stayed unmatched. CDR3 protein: CASRKDRDNYGYTF. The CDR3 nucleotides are TGTGCCAGCAGAAAGGACAGGGATAACTATGGCTACACCTTC.

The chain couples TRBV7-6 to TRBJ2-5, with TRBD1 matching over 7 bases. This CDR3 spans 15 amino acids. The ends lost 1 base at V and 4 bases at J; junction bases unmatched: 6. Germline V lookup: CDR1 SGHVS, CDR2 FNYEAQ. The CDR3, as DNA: TGTGCCAGCAGCTTAGTTAACAGGGGTGGAGAGACCCAGTACTTC. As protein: CASSLVNRGGETQYF.

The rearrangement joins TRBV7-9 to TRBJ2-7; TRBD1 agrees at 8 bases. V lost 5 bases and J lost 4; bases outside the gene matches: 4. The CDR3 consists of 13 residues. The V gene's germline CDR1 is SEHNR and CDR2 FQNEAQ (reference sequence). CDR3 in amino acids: CASSADRAYEQYF. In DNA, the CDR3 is TGTGCCAGCAGCGCGGACAGGGCTTACGAGCAGTACTTC.

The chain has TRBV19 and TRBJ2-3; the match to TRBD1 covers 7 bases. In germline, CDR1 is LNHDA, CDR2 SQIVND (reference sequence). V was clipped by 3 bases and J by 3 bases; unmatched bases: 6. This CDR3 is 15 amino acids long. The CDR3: CASSIETGVTDTQYF. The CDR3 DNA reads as TGTGCCAGTAGTATCGAAACAGGGGTTACAGATACGCAGTATTTT.